The 21 T cell receptor beta chains presented below share a single source sample, sequenced in a study of blood T cell repertoires in COVID-19. Here immunoSEQ multiplex PCR was the method, and the copy in TCRdb shows in-frame clones only, minus some. The data show 300,000 to 350,000 clones, 85% to 90% seen once. The sequenced sample consisted of PBMCs or T cells enriched from blood (not recorded which). The origin of the receptors is a woman aged 18-29 years with acute COVID-19.

The CDR3 region is CASTESGKGTGELFF. The CDR3, as DNA: TGTGCCAGCACCGAGAGCGGGAAGGGCACCGGGGAGCTGTTTTTT. The rearrangement joins TRBV28 to TRBJ2-2; 7 bases fit TRBD2. This CDR3 contains 15 residues. Germline V gives CDR1 MDHEN, CDR2 SYDVKM. Trimming took 7 bases from V and 4 from J; bases not matched to a gene: 9.

J is TRBJ1-1 and V is TRBV27, with D perhaps TRBD1 (6 bases). Trimming pared 5 bases from V and 5 bases from J, leaving 18 bases between. CDR1 is MNHEY and CDR2 is SMNVEV in the germline V gene (reference sequence). This CDR3 region has 15 residues. The chain's CDR3 is CASSPPGRGGTEAFF. In DNA form, the CDR3 reads TGTGCCAGCAGTCCCCCTGGGAGGGGGGGAACTGAAGCTTTCTTT.

V gene TRBV3-1 (or the pseudogene TRBV3-2) combines with J gene TRBJ2-5; 11 nucleotides line up with TRBD2. The trim removed 6 bases at V and 5 bases at J, leaving 14 bases unmatched. The V gene's germline CDR1 is LGHDT and CDR2 YNNKEL (reference sequence). The CDR3 runs to 17 residues. The CDR3 sequence: CASRDTSGSPVGETQYF. As DNA, the CDR3 is TGTGCCAGCAGGGATACTAGCGGGAGCCCCGTAGGGGAGACCCAGTACTTC.

The CDR3, as DNA: TGTGCCAGCAGTGAGGCAGGGCGAAATCAGCCCCAGCATTTT. It translates to CASSEAGRNQPQHF. This chain joins TRBV2 and TRBJ1-5; weak D call: TRBD1 (5 bases). Trimming left V 3 bases short and J 4 bases short, with 10 bases between. This CDR3 spans 14 amino acids. Germline V gives CDR1 SNHLY, CDR2 FYNNEI.

This clone is a singleton in its sample. The chain joins TRBV20-1 to TRBJ2-1, with 7 bases that match TRBD2. J lost 0 bases, V lost 3 bases, and 17 bases had no gene match. Germline CDR1 is DFQATT and CDR2 is SNEGSKA (reference sequence). The CDR3 contains 19 residues. The CDR3 nucleotides read TGCAGTGCTAGTGCCCCGGAAGCGGGGACTGACCCCTCCTACAATGAGCAGTTCTTC. Amino acids: CSASAPEAGTDPSYNEQFF.

This clone was recorded once. V usage is TRBV19 and J usage is TRBJ1-1, with a tentative D call TRBD1 (5 bases). This CDR3 is built from 15 residues. The ends were cut back, 1 base at V and 0 bases at J, with 9 bases in the middle. CDR1 is LNHDA and CDR2 is SQIVND in the germline V gene (reference sequence). CDR3 region: CASSIVTGLNTEAFF. The CDR3 DNA follows: TGTGCCAGTAGTATAGTTACAGGACTGAACACTGAAGCTTTCTTT.

This chain links TRBV24-1 with TRBJ2-1, with 11 nucleotides matching TRBD1. Germline V CDR1 and CDR2: KGHDR, SFDVKD. This CDR3 region has 16 residues. The ends lost 4 bases at V and 9 bases at J; junction bases unmatched: 10. The CDR3 sequence: CATSDQTGTGGFEQFF. CDR3 coding DNA: TGTGCCACCAGTGACCAGACCGGGACAGGGGGATTTGAGCAGTTCTTC.

V and J are TRBV2 and TRBJ2-2, with D possibly being TRBD2 (5 bases). The CDR3 totals 14 residues. The V end was cut by 4 bases, the J end by 3 bases, with 9 bases between. Germline V lookup: CDR1 SNHLY, CDR2 FYNNEI. The CDR3 protein is CASSALGDTGELFF. The DNA for the CDR3 is TGTGCCAGCAGTGCGCTCGGGGACACCGGGGAGCTGTTTTTT. The variable domain in full, completed from reference TRBV2 and TRBJ2-2, reads EPEVTQTPSHQVTQMGQEVILRCVPISNHLYFYWYRQILGQKVEFLVSFYNNEISEKSEIFDDQFSVERPDGSNFTLKIRSTKLEDSAMYFCASSALGDTGELFFGEGSRLTVL.

The V gene is TRBV5-1, the J gene TRBJ1-2, with TRBD1 matching 10 bases. After removal of 4 bases from V and 6 bases from J, the junction contained 9 bases not matched to a gene. Germline-derived CDR1 and CDR2 are SGHRS and YFSETQ. The CDR3 runs 15 residues. Here the CDR3 DNA reads TGCGCCAGCAGCCCGGGACAGGGGCCCTCTCATGGCTACACCTTC. It is translated as CASSPGQGPSHGYTF. The complete variable domain, with remaining parts taken from reference TRBV5-1 and TRBJ1-2, reads KAGVTQTPRYLIKTRGQQVTLSCSPISGHRSVSWYQQTPGQGLQFLFEYFSETQRNKGNFPGRFSGRQFSNSRSEMNVSTLELGDSALYLCASSPGQGPSHGYTFGSGTRLTVV.

This sequence joins TRBV29-1 and TRBJ2-3, with TRBD2 matching over 8 bases. This CDR3 spans 17 amino acids. Germline V gives CDR1 SQVTM, CDR2 ANQGSEA. V lost 5 bases and J lost 0; bases outside the gene matches: 13. The CDR3 loop is CSVLRSGRASSTDTQYF. CDR3 nucleotides: TGCAGCGTTTTGCGAAGCGGGAGAGCGAGTAGCACAGATACGCAGTATTTT.

CDR3 sequence reads: CSVSRGTGQNEAFF. The CDR3 DNA reads as TGCAGCGTTTCCCGCGGGACAGGGCAGAATGAAGCTTTCTTT. The V gene is TRBV29-1, the J gene TRBJ1-1; TRBD1 agrees at 9 bases. This CDR3 is built from 14 residues. CDR1 SQVTM and CDR2 ANQGSEA come from the germline V gene. V shed 5 bases, J shed 7 bases, and the junction held 11 bases outside the gene matches.

This rearrangement joins TRBV7-9 to TRBJ1-2; D remains ambiguous. CDR1 and CDR2 (germline): SEHNR, FQNEAQ (reference sequence). The V and J ends lost 5 bases and 8 bases respectively, with 12 bases between them. This CDR3 region has 12 residues. The CDR3 sequence is CASSIPPTGYTF. CDR3 DNA: TGTGCCAGCAGCATACCCCCCACAGGCTACACCTTC.

The rearrangement joins TRBV5-1 to TRBJ1-6; D remains ambiguous. This CDR3 is built from 11 residues. CDR1 is SGHRS, CDR2 YFSETQ, per germline. Trimming stripped 7 bases from V and 9 bases from J, with 8 bases between. The CDR3 is CASGPSSPLHF. The CDR3 DNA reads as TGCGCCAGCGGCCCTTCTTCACCCCTCCACTTT.

V usage is TRBV11-3 and J usage is TRBJ1-4, with D possibly being TRBD1 (6 bases). This CDR3 has 15 amino acids. The germline gives CDR1 SGHNT, CDR2 YENEEA. Trimming left V 8 bases short and J 0 bases short, with 13 bases between. The CDR3 sequence: CASRQGLATNEKLFF. The CDR3 DNA reads TGTGCCAGCCGCCAGGGGCTTGCAACTAATGAAAAACTGTTTTTT. The full variable domain, rest sourced from reference TRBV11-3 and TRBJ1-4, is EAGVVQSPRYKIIEKKQPVAFWCNPISGHNTLYWYLQNLGQGPELLIRYENEEAVDDSQLPKDRFSAERLKGVDSTLKIQPAELGDSAVYLCASRQGLATNEKLFFGSGTQLSVL.

V usage is TRBV12-1 and J usage is TRBJ2-1; the D call of TRBD2 is as the table states it, not checked on the DNA. TRBV12-1 is a listed pseudogene. This CDR3 region has 19 residues. CDR3 amino acids: CASSFTAVPAKSPYNEQFF. CDR3 coding DNA: TGTGCCAGCAGCTTTACTGCGGTGCCAGCCAAAAGCCCCTACAATGAGCAGTTCTTC.

The chain combines TRBV28 with TRBJ2-3; 7 bases match TRBD1. CDR1 is MDHEN, CDR2 SYDVKM, per germline. The CDR3 extends over 13 amino acids. V lost 10 bases and J lost 5; bases outside the gene matches: 9. This chain's CDR3 is CATTLGDRDTQYF. CDR3 nucleotide sequence: TGTGCCACCACGCTCGGGGACAGAGATACGCAGTATTTT.

As to this clone: This may be a read error, as it is one base from a much larger clone. CDR3 loop: CASSRQGANTGELFF. The CDR3, as DNA: TGTGCCAGCAGTCGACAGGGGGCGAACACCGGGGAGCTGTTTTTT. The gene calls are TRBV7-2 and TRBJ2-2; 9 nucleotides agree with TRBD1. V shed 6 bases, J shed 0 bases, and the junction held 2 bases outside the gene matches. This CDR3 has 15 amino acids. Germline values: CDR1 SGHTA, CDR2 FQGNSA.

The genes are TRBV7-3 and TRBJ2-5; tentatively, D is TRBD2 (5 bases). CDR1 is SGHTA and CDR2 is FQGTGA in the germline V gene. V was clipped by 4 bases and J by 4 bases, with 13 bases between them. The CDR3 covers 14 residues. The CDR3 loop reads CASSSTGSGETQYF. The DNA for the CDR3 is TGTGCCAGCAGCTCCACGGGGTCTGGAGAGACCCAGTACTTC.

V is TRBV28 and J is TRBJ1-2; 7 positions match TRBD1. V gave up 3 bases and J gave up 7 bases; unmatched junction bases: 11. The germline V gene encodes CDR1 MDHEN and CDR2 SYDVKM. The CDR3 has 15 amino acids. The CDR3 DNA sequence: TGTGCCAGCAGTTTCACACCCGACAGGGACGGTGGCTACACCTTC. Amino acids: CASSFTPDRDGGYTF.

The chain's CDR3 is CASNAGGPGNEQFF. DNA for the CDR3: TGTGCCAGCAACGCGGGAGGGCCTGGAAATGAGCAGTTCTTC. The V gene is TRBV9, the J gene TRBJ2-1; 9 nucleotides match TRBD2. The V and J ends lost 6 bases and 7 bases, in that order; junction bases with no gene match: 8. The CDR3 is 14 residues long. The V gene's germline CDR1 is SGDLS and CDR2 YYNGEE.

The chain has TRBV30 and TRBJ2-2; 11 bases match TRBD2. Unmatched junction bases numbered 0, after V lost 3 bases and J lost 0 bases. Germline V CDR1 and CDR2: GTSNPN, SVGIG (reference sequence). The CDR3 spans 15 residues. The CDR3 DNA reads as TGTGCCTGGAGGACTAGCGGGACGAACACCGGGGAGCTGTTTTTT. This sequence encodes CAWRTSGTNTGELFF.